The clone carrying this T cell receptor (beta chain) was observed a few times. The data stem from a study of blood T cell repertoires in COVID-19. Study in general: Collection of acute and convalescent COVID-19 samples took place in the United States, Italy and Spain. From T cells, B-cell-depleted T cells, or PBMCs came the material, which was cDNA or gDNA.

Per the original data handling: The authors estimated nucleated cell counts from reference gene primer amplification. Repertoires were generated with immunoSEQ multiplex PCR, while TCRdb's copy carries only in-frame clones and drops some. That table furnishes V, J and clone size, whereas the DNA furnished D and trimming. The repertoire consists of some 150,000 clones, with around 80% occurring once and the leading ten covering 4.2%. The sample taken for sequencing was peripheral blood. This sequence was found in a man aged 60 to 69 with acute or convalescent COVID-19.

CDR3 region: CASSQGPGGSNQPQHF. The CDR3 nucleotides read TGCGCCAGCAGCCAAGGCCCAGGGGGTAGCAATCAGCCCCAGCATTTT. The chain uses TRBV4-1 and TRBJ1-5; 7 bases are a match to TRBD1. The CDR3 sequence is 16 residues long. The V gene end was trimmed by 1 base and the J gene end by 0 bases; junction bases not matched to a gene: 3. The V gene's germline CDR1 is MGHRA and CDR2 YSYEKL.